These T cell receptor beta chains were read from a single sample in a study of immune cell composition in non-small cell lung cancer. TCRdb's table, derived via immunoSEQ multiplex PCR, lists solely in-frame clones and lacks some. The sample holds 400 to 500 clones, over 60% seen once. The sample consisted of lung tumor tissue. These receptors were collected from a human donor with non-small cell lung cancer. The CDR3 runs from the conserved cysteine through the conserved F or W. The order of the fields is CDR3 length, D gene, J gene, V gene, clone size, CDR3 DNA, CDR3 protein. D genes are given only for firm matches. Only some rows state a clone size, as once, few, many or a class for expanded clones.

>14|-|TRBJ1-6|TRBV9|-
TGTGCCAGCAGCACCGGGACACGAAATTCACCCCTCCACTTT
CASSTGTRNSPLHF
>12|-|TRBJ2-7|TRBV2|-
TGTGCCAGCAGTGACAGGGATCTGGGGCAGTACTTC
CASSDRDLGQYF
>16|TRBD2|TRBJ2-1|TRBV2|-
TGTGCCAGCAGTGCCAGGGGGACTAGCGGGAGTCATGAGCAGTTCTTC
CASSARGTSGSHEQFF
>13|-|TRBJ1-2|TRBV5-1|few
TGCGCCAGCAGCTTGGACAGGGCGGGTGGCTACACCTTC
CASSLDRAGGYTF
>15|-|TRBJ2-3|TRBV18|-
TGTGCCAGCTCGCCGGACAGGAGGGGGACAGATACGCAGTATTTT
CASSPDRRGTDTQYF
>19|TRBD2|TRBJ2-1|TRBV27|-
TGTGCCAGCAGTTTAGAGGTTGGAGGGGCGGGGGGATTAAACAATGAGCAGTTCTTC
CASSLEVGGAGGLNNEQFF
>14|-|TRBJ2-3|TRBV5-1|-
TGCGCCAGCAGCTTACTAAGGCAGACAGATACGCAGTATTTT
CASSLLRQTDTQYF
>17|TRBD2|TRBJ2-3|TRBV7-3|-
TGTGCCAGCAGCACCAACGGCGGCGGGAGGAGTGGTGATACGCAGTATTTT
CASSTNGGGRSGDTQYF
>14|-|TRBJ1-4|TRBV5-1|-
TGCGCCAGCAGCCATGACATAACTAATGAAAAACTGTTTTTT
CASSHDITNEKLFF
>13|-|TRBJ1-1|TRBV6-6|few
TGTGCCAGCAGCACCAGGGAGGACACTGAAGCTTTCTTT
CASSTREDTEAFF
>12|TRBD1|TRBJ1-1|TRBV18|-
TGTGCCAGCTCACTGGACAGGGGTGAAGCTTTCTTT
CASSLDRGEAFF
>12|TRBD2|TRBJ2-5|TRBV2|-
TGTGCCAGCAGTGTTCTAGCGGGGACCCAGTACTTC
CASSVLAGTQYF
>14|-|TRBJ2-7|TRBV9|once
TGTGCCAGCAGCGTAGCCGGGGGACCCTACGAGCAGTACTTC
CASSVAGGPYEQYF
>13|TRBD1|TRBJ2-7|TRBV30|-
TGTGCCTGGAACGCAAATCCAGGGGGCGAGCAGTACTTC
CAWNANPGGEQYF
>14|-|TRBJ1-4|TRBV6-5|-
TGTGCCAGCAATATCGACGGGGGGACTGAAGCACTGTTTTTT
CASNIDGGTEALFF
>15|-|TRBJ2-3|TRBV11-2|-
TGTGCCAGCAGCTTAGACAGCGGTAAGACAGATACGCAGTATTTT
CASSLDSGKTDTQYF
>14|-|TRBJ2-2|TRBV2|few
TGTGCCAGCAAGGGTCGGAGGGACACCGGGGAGCTGTTTTTT
CASKGRRDTGELFF
>11|-|TRBJ2-7|TRBV28|-
TGTGCCAGCGCGGATACCTACGAGCAGTACTTC
CASADTYEQYF
>14|-|TRBJ1-6|TRBV14|-
TGTGCCAGCAGCGCGGGACGAGAAAATTCACCCCTCCACTTT
CASSAGRENSPLHF
>17|-|TRBJ2-3|TRBV2|-
TGTGCCAGCAGTCCCTCCTCCTCGACAGGTAGCACAGATACGCAGTATTTT
CASSPSSSTGSTDTQYF
>15|TRBD2|TRBJ2-3|TRBV10-2|-
TGCGCAGCCACCCCGGGACTAACTAGCACAGATACGCAGTATTTT
CAATPGLTSTDTQYF
>13|-|TRBJ2-1|TRBV4-1|-
TGCGCCAGCAGCCCCCCCTTGAGTCATGAGCAGTTCTTC
CASSPPLSHEQFF
>11|-|TRBJ2-7|TRBV29-1|-
TGCAGCGGGGGCTCCTCCGACGAGCAGTACTTC
CSGGSSDEQYF
>12|TRBD2|TRBJ2-3|TRBV5-1|-
TGCGCCAGCAGCCCGGGGGGGGATACGCAGTATTTT
CASSPGGDTQYF
>12|-|TRBJ1-6|TRBV5-1|-
TGCGCCAGCAGCTTCGGCGGTTCACCCCTCCACTTT
CASSFGGSPLHF
>17|-|TRBJ1-6|TRBV6-1|-
TGTGCCAGCAGTGAAGCACTCCCGTCCTGGCGGGATTCACCCCTCCACTTT
CASSEALPSWRDSPLHF
>19|TRBD2|TRBJ2-7|TRBV4-1|-
TGCGCCAGCAGCCAAGAGACAGGGTTTTCTAGCGGGGGGCGATACGAGCAGTACTTC
CASSQETGFSSGGRYEQYF
>13|-|TRBJ1-3|TRBV2|few
TGTGCCAGCAGTGAAGCGGAGGGAAACACCATATATTTT
CASSEAEGNTIYF
>15|-|TRBJ1-6|TRBV6-5|-
TGTGCCAGCAGGCCCGAGAGCTCCTATAATTCACCCCTCCACTTT
CASRPESSYNSPLHF
>11|-|TRBJ2-1|TRBV29-1|-
TGCAGCGTCGATCGGGGAATTGAGCAGTTCTTC
CSVDRGIEQFF
>13|-|TRBJ2-2|TRBV28|-
TGTGCCAGCAGCCAGGGGTACACCGGGGAGCTGTTTTTT
CASSQGYTGELFF
>13|-|TRBJ2-3|TRBV7-8|-
TGTGCCAGCAGCTTAGGGTCCAGAGATACGCAGTATTTT
CASSLGSRDTQYF
>16|TRBD1|TRBJ2-2|TRBV19|-
TGTGCCAGTAAATACCCGGGACAGGGACACACCGGGGAGCTGTTTTTT
CASKYPGQGHTGELFF
>16|-|TRBJ2-5|TRBV2|-
TGTGCCAGCAGTGAAGCTCGGGGGTACGGTGGAAAGACCCAGTACTTC
CASSEARGYGGKTQYF
>15|TRBD2|TRBJ2-3|TRBV9|-
TGTGCCAGCAGCCCGACTAGCGAACGCACAGATACGCAGTATTTT
CASSPTSERTDTQYF
>15|-|TRBJ1-3|TRBV15|-
TGTGCCACCAGCAGAGAAGTAGGGGTAGGAAACACCATATATTTT
CATSREVGVGNTIYF
>13|TRBD1|TRBJ2-1|TRBV11-2|-
TGTGCCACGAGACAGGGGCGCTACAATGAGCAGTTCTTC
CATRQGRYNEQFF
>15|-|TRBJ1-2|TRBV5-1|-
TGCGCCAGCAGCTTGGGACAGGCTACTATGGGTGGCTACACCTTC
CASSLGQATMGGYTF
>16|TRBD1|TRBJ1-3|TRBV9|-
TGTGCCAGCAGCGTAGGGACAGGACGCTCTGGAAACACCATATATTTT
CASSVGTGRSGNTIYF
>18|-|TRBJ2-6|TRBV7-8|-
TGTGCCAGCAGCCCCTGGTGTTACCCACAAAGTCGGGCCAACGTCCTGACTTTC
CASSPWCYPQSRANVLTF
>14|-|TRBJ1-1|TRBV5-1|-
TGCGCCAGTGGGCCGGGGGGCGTAAACACTGAAGCTTTCTTT
CASGPGGVNTEAFF
>12|-|TRBJ2-7|TRBV28|-
TGTGCCGCAGGCGGGATTGAGGTCGAGCAGTACTTC
CAAGGIEVEQYF
>17|TRBD2|TRBJ2-7|TRBV7-9|-
TGTGCCAGCAGCTTAGCCCGGGACTACAGGCGCGAAGGGCGGCAGTACTTC
CASSLARDYRREGRQYF
>15|TRBD1|TRBJ2-5|TRBV7-9|few
TGTGCCAGCAGCTTAGGGGGACAGCCACAAGAGACCCAGTACTTC
CASSLGGQPQETQYF
>13|TRBD1|TRBJ2-7|TRBV6-5|-
TGTGCCAGCAGTTACGGGGACAGATACGAGCAGTACTTC
CASSYGDRYEQYF
>16|TRBD2|TRBJ2-1|TRBV19|-
TGTGCCAGTAGTCTAATAGCGGGAGAGGCGGGCAATGAGCAGTTCTTC
CASSLIAGEAGNEQFF
>16|-|TRBJ1-5|TRBV7-2|-
TGTGCCAGCAGCTTAACGGTAGGGGCTGGGAATCAGCCCCAGCATTTT
CASSLTVGAGNQPQHF
>18|TRBD2|TRBJ2-1|TRBV28|-
TGTGCCAGCAGTTCTACTAGCGGGAGATACGCGGCCTACAATGAGCAGTTCTTC
CASSSTSGRYAAYNEQFF
>13|-|TRBJ2-5|TRBV7-3|-
TGTGCCAGCAGCTTAGTAGTCAAAGAGACCCAGTACTTC
CASSLVVKETQYF
>16|TRBD2|TRBJ2-7|TRBV2|-
TGTGCCAGCAGTGGGGGAGGGACTAGATCCTCCTACGAGCAGTACTTC
CASSGGGTRSSYEQYF
>16|TRBD2|TRBJ2-1|TRBV7-2|once
TGTGCCAGCAGCTCTAAACTAGCGGGAGGGCCGAGTGAGCAGTTCTTC
CASSSKLAGGPSEQFF
>16|TRBD2|TRBJ2-3|TRBV9|-
TGTGCCAGCAGCGTAGGTAATAGCGGGGGCACAGATACGCAGTATTTT
CASSVGNSGGTDTQYF
>17|TRBD1|TRBJ1-6|TRBV19|-
TGTGCCAGTAGTATGATTCAGGGGGAATCTTATAATTCACCCCTCCACTTT
CASSMIQGESYNSPLHF
>12|TRBD1|TRBJ2-7|TRBV30|-
TGTGCCTGGAGCCAGACAGGGGTCGAGCAGTACTTC
CAWSQTGVEQYF
>14|-|TRBJ1-4|TRBV6-6|few
TGTGCCAGCAATATCGACGGGGGGACTGAAGCACTGTTTTTT
CASNIDGGTEALFF
>11|-|TRBJ2-1|TRBV29-1|few
TGCAGCGTTGAAGATATCAATGAGCAGTTCTTC
CSVEDINEQFF
>16|-|TRBJ1-6|TRBV30|-
TGTGCCTGGAGTCTACCGGTACAGAGTAATAATTCACCCCTCCACTTT
CAWSLPVQSNNSPLHF
>14|-|TRBJ1-1|TRBV7-8|-
TGTGCCAGCAGCGTACAGGGAATTCGAGCTGAAGCTTTCTTT
CASSVQGIRAEAFF